This T cell receptor (beta chain) originates from a study of tumor-infiltrating lymphocytes in glioblastoma multiforme. Multiple V-beta primers and a C-beta primer amplified TCRB from RNA. From the multiplex PCR reads, TCRdb called clonotypes with MiXCR, one entry per CDR3 protein. The profile shows over 8,000 distinct CDR3 sequences, 65% to 75% of them singletons. V was pared by 5 bases and J by 7 bases, with 15 bases of the junction left unmatched. Germline V gene lookup returns CDR1 DFQATT and CDR2 SNEGSKA (reference sequence). The CDR3 is 16 amino acids. V is TRBV20-1 and J is TRBJ2-1; 9 bases match TRBD2. The sequence was obtained from a male donor with glioblastoma. Sequenced input: brain tumor tissue. In nucleotides, the CDR3 is TGCAGTGCTTTGGGAATTACTAAGGCGGGAGGGAATGAGCAGTTCTTC. Translating it yields CSALGITKAGGNEQFF.